This T cell receptor (beta chain) was sequenced for a study of blood T cell repertoires in COVID-19. This clone was found once. CDR3 length equals 14 residues. The germline V gene encodes CDR1 SNHLY and CDR2 FYNNEI. The V gene lost 10 bases and the J gene lost 2 bases, with 15 bases spanning the gap. Authors' methods: Estimated nucleated cell counts came from reference gene primer amplification. Method: immunoSEQ multiplex PCR; TCRdb's copy keeps in-frame clones and lacks some. Clone size and the V and J calls come from that table; the DNA yielded D and trimming. The sample has about 220,000 clones, roughly 84% seen once; the top ten hold roughly 2.4%.

The source is a woman aged 55-70 years with acute or convalescent COVID-19. Material for sequencing was peripheral blood. The genes are TRBV2 and TRBJ1-5; the D gene is possibly TRBD1 (5 bases). For the CDR3, the DNA is TGTGCCACCAGCGGGTTCAGGGGCAATCAGCCCCAGCATTTT. It specifies CATSGFRGNQPQHF.